The 30 T cell receptor beta chains in this list originate from one sample, sequenced in a study of tumor and adjacent non-tumor tissue in lung cancer. A modified ARM-PCR protocol with three rounds of nested PCR amplified TCRbeta. TCRdb passed the multiplex PCR reads through MiXCR, listing each CDR3 protein once. The sample holds over 60,000 distinct CDR3 sequences, 55% to 85% seen once. No cell sorting was done before RNA was extracted from the tissue. The specimen was lung tumor tissue. These receptors all come from a man aged 55-75 years with non-small cell lung cancer.

As for this clonotype: Because the CDR3 is missing its conserved closing phenylalanine or tryptophan, this is likely a read error. The genes are TRBV6-1 and TRBJ2-4; a possible D gene is TRBD1 (7 bases). The CDR3 extends over 14 amino acids. Per germline, CDR1 MNHNS and CDR2 SASEGT. The CDR3 spells CASSGAGGGNIQYL. CDR3 DNA sequence: TGTGCCAGTAGTGGAGCAGGGGGAGGTAACATTCAGTACCTC.

This clonotype has only one observation. One end of the junction does not line up with germline, which may come from a read error. The genes are TRBV20-1 and TRBJ2-1; no firm D call. Germline V gene data show CDR1 as DFQATT and CDR2 as SNEGSKA (reference sequence). The CDR3 has 14 residues. The CDR3 loop is CSAAATIAYNERFF. DNA of the CDR3: TGCAGTGCCGCAGCCACTATCGCCTACAATGAGCGGTTCTTC.

Notes on this clonotype: No conserved phenylalanine or tryptophan ends this CDR3, so it is likely a read error. The chain recombines TRBV20-1 with TRBJ2-7; D unresolved. The germline CDR1 and CDR2 sequences are DFQATT and SNEGSKA (reference sequence). The CDR3 extends over 11 amino acids. The CDR3: CNVLDGYEQYL. CDR3 DNA sequence: TGCAATGTTTTGGACGGCTACGAGCAGTACTTA.

Regarding this clonotype: A junction end diverges from the germline sequence, so it may reflect a read error. This chain joins TRBV29-1 and TRBJ2-3; no clear D. The germline CDR1 and CDR2 sequences are SQVTM and ANQGSEA. The CDR3 extends over 12 amino acids. The CDR3 sequence: CSVPERRNAQYF. The CDR3 DNA reads TGCAGCGTACCCGAGAGGAGAAATGCGCAGTATTTC.

This clonotype is categorized as medium-sized (0.01 to 0.1%). The chain recombines TRBV14 with TRBJ2-1; D call uncertain. Germline assignment: CDR1 SGHDN and CDR2 FVKESK. CDR3 length equals 15 residues. The germline V and J ends were trimmed by 2 bases and 6 bases, with 14 bases remaining between them. The CDR3, as DNA: TGTGCCAGCAGCCAATTCAAAACTTCTCTCAATGAGCAGTTCTTC. Translating gives CASSQFKTSLNEQFF.

The table lists this clonotype with a count of one. The rearrangement links TRBV20-1 to TRBJ2-1; D not certain. This CDR3 contains 13 residues. Deletions cut 3 bases from V and 8 bases from J, with 14 bases between. Germline loops: CDR1 DFQATT, CDR2 SNEGSKA (reference sequence). The CDR3 is CSARAMSDDEQFF. The CDR3 bases are TGCAGTGCTAGGGCCATGTCAGATGATGAGCAGTTCTTC.

This clonotype was seen just once. The chain carries TRBV7-8 and TRBJ2-1; D unresolved. CDR3 length equals 14 residues. Trimming pared 3 bases from V and 5 bases from J, leaving 11 bases between. From germline, CDR1 is SGHVS and CDR2 FQNEAQ. The CDR3 DNA follows: TGTGCCAGCAGCTTGGAACCGACCCACAATGAGCAGTTCTTC. Translated: CASSLEPTHNEQFF.

This clonotype was detected only a few times. One end of the junction does not line up with germline, which may come from a read error. This chain joins TRBV6-1 and TRBJ1-2; 7 positions match TRBD1. This CDR3 spans 14 amino acids. Germline V gives CDR1 MNHNS, CDR2 SASEGT. The CDR3 loop is CASSKDREACGYAF. CDR3 coding DNA: TGTGCCAGCAGTAAAGACAGGGAGGCCTGTGGCTACGCCTTC.

The J gene is TRBJ2-3, the V gene TRBV20-1, with 7 bases aligning to TRBD1. The germline V gene encodes CDR1 DFQATT and CDR2 SNEGSKA (reference sequence). Germline trimming cut 8 bases from V and 2 bases from J; bases unmatched to any gene: 7. The CDR3 contains 13 residues. In DNA, the CDR3 is TGCAGTATAGGGGGACAGCTCACAGATACGCAGTATTTT. It codes for CSIGGQLTDTQYF.

This clonotype was seen a few times. A much bigger clone sits one base away, suggesting this may be a read error. The gene calls are TRBV24-1 and TRBJ1-2; the match to TRBD1 covers 8 bases. From germline, CDR1 is KGHDR and CDR2 SFDVKD. The CDR3 runs 16 residues. CDR3 sequence reads: CATSDPSRDRNYGYSF. In DNA, the CDR3 is TGTGCCACCAGTGACCCCAGCCGGGACAGGAACTATGGCTACTCCTTC.

About this clonotype: The junction departs from germline at one end; a sequencing error may be responsible. The CDR3 is CSSSESEGEGNEQFF. The CDR3 DNA follows: TGCTCCAGCAGTGAGTCTGAGGGGGAGGGTAATGAACAGTTCTTC. The gene calls are TRBV10-2 and TRBJ2-1; weak D call: TRBD2 (7 bases). The CDR3 consists of 15 residues. CDR1 WSHSY and CDR2 SAAADI come from the germline V gene.

The CDR3 region has the DNA TGCAGTGTTACTACAGGGGACTGTCAGCCCCAGCATTTT. This gives the protein CSVTTGDCQPQHF. The chain has TRBV20-1 and TRBJ1-5, with TRBD1 matching over 7 bases. The germline CDR1 and CDR2 sequences are DFQATT and SNEGSKA (reference sequence). The CDR3 spans 13 residues. The V and J ends lost 7 bases and 6 bases, in that order; junction bases with no gene match: 9.

Regarding this clonotype: This could be a read error, since a much larger clone is one nucleotide away. The V call is TRBV5-1, the J call TRBJ2-7; 11 positions match TRBD1. CDR1 SGHRS and CDR2 YFSETQ come from the germline V gene. There are 15 residues in the CDR3. In nucleotides, the CDR3 is TGCGCCAACAGCTTAGGACAGGGGGCTTCGAACGAGCAGTACTTC. Residues: CANSLGQGASNEQYF. The full variable domain, its missing parts supplied by reference TRBV5-1 and TRBJ2-7, is KAGVTQTPRYLIKTRGQQVTLSCSPISGHRSVSWYQQTPGQGLQFLFEYFSETQRNKGNFPGRFSGRQFSNSRSEMNVSTLELGDSALYLCANSLGQGASNEQYFGPGTRLTVT.

Comment on this clonotype: The CDR3 does not end in the conserved phenylalanine or tryptophan, so this is likely a read error. V is TRBV29-1 and J is TRBJ2-2, with D unresolved. Trimming took 7 bases from V and 7 from J, leaving 13 bases between them. Germline V lookup: CDR1 SQVTM, CDR2 ANQGSEA. This CDR3 contains 12 residues. CDR3 in DNA: TGCAGCGGGAGATTAAGTGGCGGGGAGCTGTTTCTC. It encodes CSGRLSGGELFL.

The chain links TRBV6-5 to TRBJ1-1, with no clear D. The CDR3 sequence is 14 residues long. Trimming cost V 10 bases and J 1 base, with 16 bases left between them. CDR1 is MNHEY and CDR2 is SVGAGI in the germline V gene. The CDR3 DNA is TGTGCCAACAGATACTCGATCTGGAACACTGAAGCTTTCTTT. This encodes CANRYSIWNTEAFF.

V is TRBV6-5 and J is TRBJ2-7, with TRBD2 matching over 7 bases. The CDR3 contains 15 residues. Germline-derived CDR1 and CDR2 are MNHEY and SVGAGI. Here the CDR3 reads CLSSYSRRETAGQYF. CDR3 coding DNA: TGTCTCAGTAGTTACTCGAGGCGGGAGACGGCCGGGCAGTACTTC.

A remark on this clonotype: No conserved phenylalanine or tryptophan is present at the end of the CDR3, so a read error is the likely explanation. The DNA is left out, because the CDR3 cannot be placed on it with certainty; the CDR3 is given as TCRdb lists it. The V and J genes are TRBV11-1 and TRBJ2-2; the D call of TRBD2 is as the table states it, not checked on the DNA. The CDR3 sequence runs 14 residues, both termini included. Germline loops: CDR1 SGHAT, CDR2 FQDESV (reference sequence). The CDR3 is CASSYTSGTGELFL.

To note about this clonotype: Likely a read error: the CDR3 ends without its conserved phenylalanine or tryptophan. The DNA is left out, because the CDR3 cannot be placed on it with certainty; the CDR3 is given as TCRdb lists it. The V gene is TRBV6-6, the J gene TRBJ2-7; the table's D gene call, TRBD1, was not cross checked with the DNA. The CDR3 totals 15 residues, both ends included. The V gene's germline CDR1 is MNHNY and CDR2 SVGAGI (reference sequence). CDR3 loop: CASRPTGGIPYEHYL.

This chain uses TRBV29-1 with TRBJ2-1; D gene unclear. The germline V and J ends were trimmed by 5 bases and 12 bases, with 14 bases remaining between them. The CDR3 runs 11 residues. Per germline, CDR1 SQVTM and CDR2 ANQGSEA. DNA for the CDR3: TGCAGCGTTTACCTAGTCGTTGTGCAGTTCTTC. This gives the protein CSVYLVVVQFF.

Remarks on this clonotype: At one end the junction does not follow the germline gene, possibly because of a read error. This chain connects TRBV6-1 to TRBJ1-1, with D possibly matching TRBD1 (5 bases). The germline CDR1 and CDR2 sequences are MNHNS and SASEGT. The CDR3 is 13 amino acids. CDR3 coding DNA: TGTGCCAGCACCTCCAGGGTGAACAGTGAAGCTTTCTTC. Translation: CASTSRVNSEAFF.

The V call is TRBV28, the J call TRBJ2-1; D is undetermined. Per the germline V gene, CDR1 is MDHEN and CDR2 is SYDVKM. CDR3 length equals 14 residues. V dropped 5 bases and J dropped 3 bases, with 11 bases sitting between them. CDR3 sequence reads: CASSIGGDYNEQFF. The DNA of the CDR3 is TGTGCCAGCAGTATTGGTGGCGACTACAATGAGCAGTTCTTC.

The table lists this clonotype with many counts. The J gene is TRBJ2-7, the V gene TRBV5-4; D might be TRBD2 (6 bases). CDR3 size: 13 residues. CDR1 SGHNT and CDR2 YYREEE come from the germline V gene (reference sequence). Trimming removed 4 bases at V and 6 bases at J, with 14 bases between. CDR3 nucleotides: TGTGCCAGCAGCCGCCGACTAGGCGGCGAGCAGTACTTC. Translation gives CASSRRLGGEQYF.

Notes on this clonotype: The junction and the germline gene differ at one end; a read error may be behind it. This chain joins TRBV20-1 and TRBJ2-5, with a tentative D call TRBD2 (6 bases). This CDR3 region has 13 residues. Germline V gene data show CDR1 as DFQATT and CDR2 as SNEGSKA (reference sequence). The CDR3 sequence is CSANYRELETQYF. The CDR3 DNA reads as TGCAGTGCTAACTACCGGGAGCTAGAGACCCAGTATTTC.

This clonotype was seen ten or more times. The chain combines TRBV6-2 or TRBV6-3 with TRBJ1-1; D is uncertain. This CDR3 has 14 residues. The germline CDR1 and CDR2 sequences are MNHEY and SVGEGT. The V and J ends lost 6 bases and 1 base respectively, with 12 bases between them. The CDR3 region has the DNA TGTGCCAGCAGCCGATTGGGTGAGAACACTGAAGCTTTCTTT. This sequence encodes CASSRLGENTEAFF.

Worth noting for this clonotype: At one end the junction does not follow the germline gene, possibly because of a read error. This chain connects TRBV20-1 to TRBJ1-1, with 7 positions matching TRBD1. Germline lookup yields CDR1 DFQATT and CDR2 SNEGSKA (reference sequence). This CDR3 has 13 amino acids. CDR3 DNA sequence: TGCAGTGCGCCGGGACAGTTGAACAATGAAGCTTTCTTT. This sequence encodes CSAPGQLNNEAFF.

About this clonotype itself: One junction end disagrees with the germline gene, perhaps due to a read error. The rearrangement uses TRBV6-1 and TRBJ2-6; D possibly matches TRBD1 or TRBD2 (5 bases each). Germline V gene sequence: CDR1 MNHNS, CDR2 SASEGT. The CDR3 consists of 15 residues. This CDR3 reads CASSRFGAGANVLTF. The CDR3 region has the DNA TGTGCCAGCTCGCGTTTTGGGGCCGGGGCCAATGTCCTGACTTTC.

Of note for this clonotype: Because the CDR3 is missing its conserved closing phenylalanine or tryptophan, this is likely a read error. Because the CDR3's place on the DNA is in doubt, the DNA is left out and the CDR3 is given as listed by TCRdb. The chain's CDR3 is CASAVKGANEQFS. This sequence joins TRBV6-5 and TRBJ2-1; the tabulated D call, TRBD1, remains unverified against the DNA. The CDR3 is 13 amino acids in total, end residues counted. Germline CDR1 MNHEY, CDR2 SVGAGI.

Worth noting for this clonotype: One end of the junction is discordant with germline, which a read error may explain. The J gene is TRBJ2-5, the V gene TRBV29-1, with 7 bases that match TRBD1. The V gene's germline CDR1 is SQVTM and CDR2 ANQGSEA. The CDR3 has 13 residues. The CDR3 coding sequence is TGCAGTGTAGGGGACAGATACCAAGAGACTCAGTACTTC. Translated, it gives CSVGDRYQETQYF.

V gene TRBV9 combines with J gene TRBJ1-3, with D uncertain. Germline loops: CDR1 SGDLS, CDR2 YYNGEE. With 0 bases removed from V and 0 bases from J, the gap between germline ends came to 10 bases. The CDR3 runs to 16 residues. Written as DNA, the CDR3 is TGTGCCAGCAGCGTAGGGCAGGCACCCTCTGGAAACACCATATATTTT. Translation gives CASSVGQAPSGNTIYF. The full variable domain, its missing parts supplied by reference TRBV9 and TRBJ1-3, is DSGVTQTPKHLITATGQRVTLRCSPRSGDLSVYWYQQSLDQGLQFLIQYYNGEERAKGNILERFSAQQFPDLHSELNLSSLELGDSALYFCASSVGQAPSGNTIYFGEGSWLTVV.

The gene calls are TRBV20-1 and TRBJ2-7, with 12 bases matching TRBD2. The CDR3 has 16 residues. Trimming removed 2 bases from V and 3 bases from J; junction bases left unmatched: 8. The germline CDR1 and CDR2 sequences are DFQATT and SNEGSKA (reference sequence). This CDR3 reads CSARIGLAGTLYEQYF. The CDR3 region has the DNA TGCAGTGCTAGAATAGGACTAGCGGGGACACTCTACGAGCAGTACTTC.